This note documents a single T cell receptor beta chain sequence. TCRdb recomputed calls from the RACE reads with MiXCR, one row per CDR3 protein. This sample has about 82,000 distinct CDR3 sequences, with over 10% found just once. This record comes from a study of human T cells and chemical hapten exposure. The CDR3 length is 13 residues. V lost 4 bases and J lost 4, with 11 bases in between. Germline V lookup: CDR1 DFQATT, CDR2 SNEGSKA (reference sequence). Time point reported: patch test 3, about 24 weeks after DPC sensitization. Noted treatment: therapeutic diphenylcyclopropenone sensitization with weekly scalp DPC.

This clonotype was obtained from a woman aged 45-59 years with alopecia areata. Some clones in this sample may be carry-over from other donors' samples. This chain joins TRBV20-1 and TRBJ1-5; D is undetermined. The sequencing used whole blood, collected in connection with sensitization to the hapten diphenylcyclopropenone (DPC). The chain's CDR3 is CSANMGINQPQHF. CDR3 nucleotides: TGCAGTGCTAACATGGGAATAAATCAGCCCCAGCATTTT.